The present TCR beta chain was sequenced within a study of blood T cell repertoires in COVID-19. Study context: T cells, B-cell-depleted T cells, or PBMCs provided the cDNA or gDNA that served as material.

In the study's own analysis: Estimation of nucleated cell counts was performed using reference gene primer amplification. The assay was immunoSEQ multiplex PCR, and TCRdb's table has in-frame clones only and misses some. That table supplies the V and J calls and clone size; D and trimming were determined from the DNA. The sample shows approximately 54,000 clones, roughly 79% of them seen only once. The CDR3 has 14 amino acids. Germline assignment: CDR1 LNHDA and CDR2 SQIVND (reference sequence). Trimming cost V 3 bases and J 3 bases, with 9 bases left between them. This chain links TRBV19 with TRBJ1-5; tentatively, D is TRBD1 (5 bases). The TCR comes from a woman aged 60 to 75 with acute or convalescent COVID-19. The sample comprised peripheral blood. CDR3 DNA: TGTGCCAGTAGTATTCAAGGGGCCAATCAGCCCCAGCATTTT. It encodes CASSIQGANQPQHF.